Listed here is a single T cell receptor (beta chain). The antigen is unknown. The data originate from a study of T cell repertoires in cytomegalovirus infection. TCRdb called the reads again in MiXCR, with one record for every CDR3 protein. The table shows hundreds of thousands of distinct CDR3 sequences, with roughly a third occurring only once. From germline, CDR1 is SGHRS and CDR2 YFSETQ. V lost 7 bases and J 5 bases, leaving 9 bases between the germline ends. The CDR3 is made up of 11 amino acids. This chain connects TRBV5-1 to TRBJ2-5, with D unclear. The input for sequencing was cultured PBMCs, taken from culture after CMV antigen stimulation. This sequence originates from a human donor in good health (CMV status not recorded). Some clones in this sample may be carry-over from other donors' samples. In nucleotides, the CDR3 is TGCGCCAGCCGGTATGGGGAGACCCAGTACTTC. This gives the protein CASRYGETQYF.